The rows below give T cell receptor beta chains drawn from one sample of a study of Graves' ophthalmopathy and Graves' hyperthyroidism. TCRdb reanalysed the multiplex PCR reads using MiXCR and keeps one entry per CDR3 protein. The data hold 1 million to 1.3 million distinct CDR3 sequences, with around a third observed a single time. Source material: peripheral blood or thyroid tissue (not recorded which). These receptors were collected from an adult man with Graves' hyperthyroidism. Each CDR3 is given without its conserved first and last residue. The D gene is left open where the match is weak. Clone size is stated in some rows and not others, as once, few, many or a class when expanded.

D gene,V gene,clone size,CDR3 protein
.,TRBV12-3/TRBV12-4,.,ASSPPGIEFEAF
.,TRBV6-6,few,ASRLNYGYT
TRBD2,TRBV6-6,many,ASSYSTGGAETQY
.,TRBV7-2,.,ASSPISGATVEAF
.,TRBV15,many,ATSGRTNSPLH
.,TRBV12-3/TRBV12-4,few,ASSPRVGHEQY
.,TRBV19,.,ASSYREAF
.,TRBV6-6,many,ASTIRDQPQH
TRBD2,TRBV5-1,few,ASSPGAGDPTGELF
.,TRBV3-2,.,ASSQRAGTGRGNTIY
TRBD1,TRBV5-1,many,ASSSDRDLAKAF
TRBD1,TRBV7-9,.,ASSSRDRGNRDEQF
.,TRBV19,few,ATRTGQQIDGYT
TRBD1,TRBV19,many,ATHHTQGADSGNTIY
.,TRBV7-2,many,ASSWRCVRISYEQY
.,TRBV5-1,many,ASSPGHWGYT
TRBD1,TRBV5-1,.,ASSARQGALGANVLT
TRBD1,TRBV7-2,.,ASSVDRGNEQY
.,TRBV6-2/TRBV6-3,few,ASSEDGLSGNTIY
.,TRBV7-2,.,ASSPAGPNQPQH
.,TRBV7-9,many,ASSRGGGRSPQY
.,TRBV7-9,few,ASSPRGTKNTGELF
.,TRBV29-1,.,SVEVRDPSYEQY
.,TRBV24-1,many,ATSQGYEQY
.,TRBV15,.,ATSRDTGQAPQQY
TRBD2,TRBV20-1,once,SARSPQATSGNYEQY
.,TRBV20-1,many,SVRRVGEQY
.,TRBV5-1,many,ASSLKPGENSPLH
.,TRBV15,.,ATSRGQPNYQPQH
.,TRBV6-5,.,ASAKDGFFNSPLH
TRBD1,TRBV2,few,ASSEPTGIAF
.,TRBV10-3,many,AISVGSTEAF
.,TRBV7-2,.,ASTQSGAGETQY
TRBD1,TRBV30,.,AWSRQGYEQY
TRBD1,TRBV28,.,ASSLDREDYGYT
.,TRBV28,few,ASRRARSGNTEAF
.,TRBV20-1,many,SARRQVNTGELF